One sample yielded the 7 T cell receptor beta chains listed below, sequenced in a study of blood T cell repertoires in COVID-19. The repertoire was sequenced with immunoSEQ multiplex PCR; TCRdb's copy has only in-frame clones and lacks some. Of about 140,000 clones listed, 70% to 80% are singletons. Material for sequencing was peripheral blood. These receptors came from a woman aged 80 or over with active or convalescent COVID-19.

V usage is TRBV7-9 and J usage is TRBJ1-2; D perhaps matches TRBD1 (6 bases). V lost 5 bases to trimming and J lost 5 bases, with 12 bases between them. This CDR3 is built from 13 residues. Germline-derived CDR1 and CDR2 are SEHNR and FQNEAQ (reference sequence). The CDR3 DNA reads as TGTGCCAGCAGCCTATGGACAGATTATGGCTACACCTTC. Protein product: CASSLWTDYGYTF.

This clone was counted a single time. The V gene is TRBV7-3, the J gene TRBJ2-2, with 8 bases matching TRBD1. Trimming at V came to 5 bases and at J to 1 base, leaving 3 bases not matched to a gene. Germline V gives CDR1 SGHTA, CDR2 FQGTGA. The CDR3 extends over 15 amino acids. As DNA, the CDR3 is TGTGCCAGCAGCACAGGACAGGGGAACACCGGGGAGCTGTTTTTT. Its protein is CASSTGQGNTGELFF. Together with reference TRBV7-3 and TRBJ2-2, the CDR3 gives the full variable domain: GAGVSQTPSNKVTEKGKYVELRCDPISGHTALYWYRQSLGQGPEFLIYFQGTGAADDSGLPNDRFFAVRPEGSVSTLKIQRTERGDSAVYLCASSTGQGNTGELFFGEGSRLTVL.

The chain employs TRBV4-1 and TRBJ1-1, with TRBD1 as a possible D gene (6 bases). This CDR3 is 18 amino acids long. The V and J ends lost 4 bases and 4 bases respectively, with 25 bases between them. Germline V gene sequence: CDR1 MGHRA, CDR2 YSYEKL. The CDR3 DNA is TGCGCCAGCAGCCCGACAAAATGGGCAGGGGTTAAAGTCACTGAAGCTTTCTTT. Translated, it gives CASSPTKWAGVKVTEAFF.

The chain uses TRBV28 and TRBJ2-7, with D hard to call. CDR3 size: 13 residues. The V gene's germline CDR1 is MDHEN and CDR2 SYDVKM. The V end was cut by 5 bases, the J end by 2 bases, with 10 bases between. CDR3 coding DNA: TGTGCCAGCAGTCCGGTGATAGCCTACGAGCAGTACTTC. It encodes CASSPVIAYEQYF.

V is TRBV5-1 and J is TRBJ1-4, with TRBD1 identical over 8 bases. CDR1 is SGHRS and CDR2 is YFSETQ in the germline V gene. There are 17 residues in the CDR3. With 4 bases clipped from V and 8 bases from J, the junction kept 16 bases outside the gene matches. CDR3 amino acids: CASSLNSPDREGEKLFF. CDR3 bases: TGCGCCAGCAGCCTAAACTCACCGGACAGGGAAGGCGAAAAACTGTTTTTT.

V is TRBV5-1 and J is TRBJ2-3; 7 nucleotides line up with TRBD2. The V segment lost 1 base and the J segment 0 bases; nucleotides outside the gene matches: 11. The CDR3 is 18 amino acids. The germline CDR1 and CDR2 sequences are SGHRS and YFSETQ. CDR3 coding DNA: TGCGCCAGCAGCTTGAATTTCGGGGGGTCAAGAAGCACAGATACGCAGTATTTT. Its translation: CASSLNFGGSRSTDTQYF.

This chain connects TRBV5-6 to TRBJ1-1; D is ambiguous. V gave up 0 bases and J gave up 1 base, with 7 bases separating them. The length of the CDR3 is 14 residues. CDR1 is SGHDT and CDR2 is YYEEEE in the germline V gene. CDR3 residues: CASSLVSQNTEAFF. Written as DNA, the CDR3 is TGTGCCAGCAGCTTGGTGTCACAGAACACTGAAGCTTTCTTT.